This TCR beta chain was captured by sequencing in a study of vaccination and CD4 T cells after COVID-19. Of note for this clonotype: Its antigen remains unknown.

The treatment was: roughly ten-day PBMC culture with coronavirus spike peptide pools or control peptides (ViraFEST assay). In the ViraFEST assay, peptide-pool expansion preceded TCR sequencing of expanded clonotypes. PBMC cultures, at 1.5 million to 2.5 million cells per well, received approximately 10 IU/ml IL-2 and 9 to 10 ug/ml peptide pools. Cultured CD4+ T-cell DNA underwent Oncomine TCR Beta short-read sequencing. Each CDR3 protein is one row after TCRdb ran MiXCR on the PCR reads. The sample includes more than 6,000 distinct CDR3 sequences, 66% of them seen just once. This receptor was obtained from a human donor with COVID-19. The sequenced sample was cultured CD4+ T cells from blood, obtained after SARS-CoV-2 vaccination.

The CDR3 region is CSARQGKQPQHF. The CDR3 DNA reads TGCAGTGCCCGACAGGGGAAACAGCCCCAGCATTTT. The chain links TRBV20-1 to TRBJ1-5; TRBD1 matches 8 bases. Per the germline V gene, CDR1 is DFQATT and CDR2 is SNEGSKA (reference sequence). J lost 7 bases, V lost 6 bases, and 5 bases had no gene match. The CDR3 contains 12 residues.